These 15 T cell receptor beta chains were all obtained from the same sample, sequenced in a study of blood T cells in healthy people across ages. A J-beta primer mix and a sample-barcoded 5' primer were used in a second PCR of about 7 to 11 cycles. TCRdb reprocessed the 5' RACE reads via MiXCR and lists one record per CDR3 protein. This table holds about 780,000 distinct CDR3 sequences, 46% found once. The sequencing input was blood. These receptors all come from an elderly man in good health.

This clonotype was detected only a few times. The gene calls are TRBV28 and TRBJ2-7, with D possibly matching TRBD1 (6 bases). Trimming removed 5 bases at V and 2 bases at J, with 10 bases between. Looked up from germline, CDR1 is MDHEN and CDR2 is SYDVKM. The CDR3 is 13 residues long. CDR3: CASSVGDTYEQYF. Here the CDR3 DNA reads TGTGCCAGCAGTGTGGGGGACACCTACGAGCAGTACTTC.

V is TRBV9 and J is TRBJ2-3; the match to TRBD2 covers 9 bases. The germline V gene has CDR1 SGDLS and CDR2 YYNGEE. This CDR3 comprises 16 residues. Unmatched junction bases numbered 8, after V lost 0 bases and J lost 6 bases. DNA for the CDR3: TGTGCCAGCAGCGTAGTGGCGGGAGGGGCAGTGGATACGCAGTATTTT. As protein: CASSVVAGGAVDTQYF.

A word on this clonotype: At one end, the junction sequence differs from germline, possibly due to a read error. The chain recombines TRBV6-6 with TRBJ2-3; D is possibly TRBD2 (5 bases). This CDR3 spans 16 amino acids. Germline CDR1 reads MNHNY; CDR2 reads SVGAGI (reference sequence). The DNA for the CDR3 is TGTGCCTGCAGTTATGGCCCGGCAAATAGAGGGGATACGCAGTATTTT. Protein product: CACSYGPANRGDTQYF.

This clonotype has more than one count but fewer than ten. The rearrangement links TRBV29-1 to TRBJ2-3; 11 bases align to TRBD2. Germline assignment: CDR1 SQVTM and CDR2 ANQGSEA. The CDR3 is 15 amino acids. With 8 bases clipped from V and 2 bases from J, the junction kept 9 bases outside the gene matches. CDR3 sequence (DNA): TGCAGCACTTTTGGGACTAGCGGAATCACAGATACGCAGTATTTT. Protein: CSTFGTSGITDTQYF.

With respect to this clonotype: Given a much more abundant clone one base away, this may be a read error. The chain combines TRBV10-3 with TRBJ1-6; the D gene is possibly TRBD1 (5 bases). This CDR3 comprises 14 residues. Germline lookup yields CDR1 ENHRY and CDR2 SYGVKD. The DNA for the CDR3 is TGTGCCATAAGCCAGGCCGGGGGTGATTCACCCCCCCACTTT. It encodes CAISQAGGDSPPHF.

The rearrangement joins TRBV7-2 to TRBJ2-1; 13 positions match TRBD2. The germline V gene encodes CDR1 SGHTA and CDR2 FQGNSA. This CDR3 is built from 19 residues. Unmatched junction bases numbered 10, after V lost 5 bases and J lost 0 bases. This chain's CDR3 is CASSPRTSGGLGSYNEQFF. CDR3 DNA sequence: TGTGCCAGCAGCCCAAGGACTAGCGGGGGACTAGGCTCCTACAATGAGCAGTTCTTC.

This clonotype was picked up many times. The chain combines TRBV6-5 with TRBJ2-7, with D tentatively TRBD2 (6 bases). The CDR3 is made up of 14 amino acids. The V gene's germline CDR1 is MNHEY and CDR2 SVGAGI. V was pared by 2 bases and J by 3 bases, with 11 bases between. The CDR3 protein is CASSYGTGNYEQYF. Here the CDR3 DNA reads TGTGCCAGCAGTTACGGGACTGGGAACTACGAGCAGTACTTC.

Concerning this clonotype: At one end, the junction sequence differs from germline, possibly due to a read error. This chain connects TRBV7-9 to TRBJ2-1; the D gene is possibly TRBD2 (7 bases). CDR3 length: 16 residues. Germline V gene lookup returns CDR1 SEHNR and CDR2 FQNEAQ (reference sequence). The CDR3 protein is CASSVRGAGSYSEQFF. CDR3 bases: TGTGCCAGCAGCGTACGGGGGGCGGGCTCCTACAGTGAGCAGTTCTTC.

This clonotype was recorded a few times. The chain combines TRBV18 with TRBJ1-4; D is unresolved. The CDR3 runs 15 residues. Germline CDR1 and CDR2: KGHSH and LQKENI. V lost 1 base and J lost 4, with 10 bases in between. As DNA, the CDR3 is TGTGCCAGCTCACCACGAAGCCAGGATAATGAAAAACTGTTTTTT. It yields the protein CASSPRSQDNEKLFF.

The genes are TRBV5-4 and TRBJ1-4; TRBD1 is a possible D gene (5 bases). The CDR3 sequence is 16 residues long. Germline V CDR1 and CDR2: SGHNT, YYREEE (reference sequence). The V end was cut by 1 base, the J end by 8 bases, with 18 bases between. The CDR3 DNA follows: TGTGCCAGCAGCTTGAACAGGCGTGGAGGTGGGGAAAAACTGTTTTTT. This gives the protein CASSLNRRGGGEKLFF.

The CDR3 coding sequence is TGCAGTGCTAGAGATCAGGCGGGAGGTGCAGAGACCCAGTACTTC. It specifies CSARDQAGGAETQYF. The chain joins TRBV20-1 to TRBJ2-7; 8 positions match TRBD2. The DNA end is a closer match to TRBJ2-5, so the J assignment may be wrong. The germline V gene encodes CDR1 DFQATT and CDR2 SNEGSKA (reference sequence). The CDR3 is 15 amino acids.

This clonotype was seen a handful of times. The CDR3 bases are TGTGCCAGCAGCGTCACTAGCACTCAGGGGGGTGAGCAGTACTTC. Amino acids: CASSVTSTQGGEQYF. The chain is built from TRBV7-2 and TRBJ2-5, with a possible D match to TRBD1 (7 bases). Germline V gene data show CDR1 as SGHTA and CDR2 as FQGNSA. The CDR3 totals 15 residues. Trimming took 5 bases from V and 11 from J, leaving 24 bases between them.

Only a few counts were recorded for this clonotype. The J gene is TRBJ2-5, the V gene TRBV28; possible D gene TRBD1, 5 bases. The J call may be mistaken, given a closer DNA end match to TRBJ2-7. Germline V gene sequence: CDR1 MDHEN, CDR2 SYDVKM. The CDR3 is 16 amino acids. The CDR3 loop reads CASSSPRQYLQYEQYF. The CDR3 DNA follows: TGTGCCAGCAGTTCCCCCCGACAGTATTTGCAATACGAGCAGTACTTC.

The table lists this clonotype with a count of one. Because it lacks the conserved phenylalanine or tryptophan at the end, this CDR3 is likely a read error. V and J are TRBV20-1 and TRBJ2-3; TRBD2 matches at 8 bases. V lost 5 bases and J lost 4; bases outside the gene matches: 8. Germline loops: CDR1 DFQATT, CDR2 SNEGSKA (reference sequence). This CDR3 is built from 14 residues. As DNA, the CDR3 is TGCAGTGCTCACCTTAGCGGGATTTCAGATACGCAGTATCTT. Translating it yields CSAHLSGISDTQYL.

This clonotype has a handful of counts. One end of the junction is discordant with germline, which a read error may explain. V gene TRBV7-7 combines with J gene TRBJ2-1; TRBD2 agrees at 9 bases. Germline lookup yields CDR1 SSHAT and CDR2 FNYEAQ (reference sequence). This CDR3 has 17 amino acids. In DNA form, the CDR3 reads TGTGCTAGCAGCCCCCGAATTGTAGCGGGAGAAGGGAATGAGCAGTTCTTC. Protein sequence: CASSPRIVAGEGNEQFF.